There are many counts of the clone carrying this TCR beta chain. The authors gated naive CD8 T cells as CD8+CD4-CCR7+CD45RA+ for sorting. After removal of 3 bases from V and 4 bases from J, the junction contained 5 bases not matched to a gene. Per the germline V gene, CDR1 is MNHEY and CDR2 is SMNVEV (reference sequence). This CDR3 has 15 residues. This entry is derived from a study of molecular identifiers for immune sequencing clone quantification. In TCRdb, the PCR reads were re-called with MiXCR into one record per CDR3 protein. The data contain 7,500 to 10,000 distinct CDR3 sequences, around an eighth of them singletons.

This rearrangement joins TRBV27 to TRBJ2-7, with 11 bases fitting TRBD2. Source material: naive CD8+ T cells from blood, with Jurkat cell RNA spiked in. The sample's subset: FACS-sorted CD8+CD4-CCR7+CD45RA+ naive T cells. The source is a human donor in good health. Some libraries in this study had Jurkat cell RNA spiked in. CDR3 DNA sequence: TGTGCCAGCAGTTTGACGACTAGCGGGAATTACGAGCAGTACTTC. This sequence encodes CASSLTTSGNYEQYF.